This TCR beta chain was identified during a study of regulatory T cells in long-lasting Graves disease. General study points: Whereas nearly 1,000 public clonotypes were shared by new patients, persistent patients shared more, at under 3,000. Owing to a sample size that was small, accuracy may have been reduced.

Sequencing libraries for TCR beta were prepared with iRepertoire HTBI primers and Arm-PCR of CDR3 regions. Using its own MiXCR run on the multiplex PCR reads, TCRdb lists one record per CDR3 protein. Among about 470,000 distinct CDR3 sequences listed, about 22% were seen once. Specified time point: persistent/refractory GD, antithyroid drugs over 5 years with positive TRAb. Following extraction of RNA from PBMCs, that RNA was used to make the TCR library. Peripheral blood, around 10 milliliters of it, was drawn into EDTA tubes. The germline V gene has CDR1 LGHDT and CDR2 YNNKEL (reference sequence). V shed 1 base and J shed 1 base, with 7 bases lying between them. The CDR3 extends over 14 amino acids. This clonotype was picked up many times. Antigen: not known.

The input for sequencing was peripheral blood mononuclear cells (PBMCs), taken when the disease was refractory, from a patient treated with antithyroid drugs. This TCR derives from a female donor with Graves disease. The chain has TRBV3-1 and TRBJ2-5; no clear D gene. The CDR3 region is CASSQGLSQETQYF. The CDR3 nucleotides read TGTGCCAGCAGCCAAGGACTGTCCCAAGAGACCCAGTACTTC.